This TCR beta chain was sequenced for a study of blood T cell repertoires in COVID-19. V was shortened by 5 bases and J by 0 bases, with 13 bases between the two germline ends. The CDR3 runs to 15 residues. The V gene's germline CDR1 is PRHDT and CDR2 FYEKMQ (reference sequence). Grouping used clinical history reported by participants in a survey and questionnaire. Per the original methods: Amplification of reference gene primers provided the estimated nucleated cell counts. Libraries were prepared by immunoSEQ multiplex PCR; TCRdb keeps only in-frame clonotypes and omits some of them. The V and J calls and clone size were taken over from that table, and D and trimming were inferred from the DNA. The sample contains 140,000 or so clones, around four fifths of which appear only once.

The sequence derives from a woman between 40 and 50 years old who had recovered from COVID-19. The sequenced sample was PBMCs or T cells enriched from blood (not recorded which). This rearrangement joins TRBV13 to TRBJ1-1; D is possibly TRBD1 (6 bases). The CDR3 DNA reads as TGTGCCAGCAGCCAAAGAAGACAGGTGAACACTGAAGCTTTCTTT. It specifies CASSQRRQVNTEAFF.